The present entry profiles one T cell receptor beta chain with its context. The data are from a study of blood T cell repertoires in COVID-19. The CDR3 runs to 16 residues. Per germline, CDR1 MNHEY and CDR2 SVGAGI. Deletions cut 6 bases from V and 0 bases from J, with 12 bases between. Sequenced by immunoSEQ multiplex PCR; TCRdb stores in-frame clones only, minus some. The sample shows roughly 38,000 clones, roughly nine tenths of them seen only once. Sample: peripheral blood. The chain couples TRBV6-5 to TRBJ2-6; D remains ambiguous. The source is a man in his 70s with acute or convalescent COVID-19. CDR3: CASRYRPGSGANVLTF. As DNA, the CDR3 is TGTGCCAGCAGATACCGACCGGGCTCTGGGGCCAACGTCCTGACTTTC.